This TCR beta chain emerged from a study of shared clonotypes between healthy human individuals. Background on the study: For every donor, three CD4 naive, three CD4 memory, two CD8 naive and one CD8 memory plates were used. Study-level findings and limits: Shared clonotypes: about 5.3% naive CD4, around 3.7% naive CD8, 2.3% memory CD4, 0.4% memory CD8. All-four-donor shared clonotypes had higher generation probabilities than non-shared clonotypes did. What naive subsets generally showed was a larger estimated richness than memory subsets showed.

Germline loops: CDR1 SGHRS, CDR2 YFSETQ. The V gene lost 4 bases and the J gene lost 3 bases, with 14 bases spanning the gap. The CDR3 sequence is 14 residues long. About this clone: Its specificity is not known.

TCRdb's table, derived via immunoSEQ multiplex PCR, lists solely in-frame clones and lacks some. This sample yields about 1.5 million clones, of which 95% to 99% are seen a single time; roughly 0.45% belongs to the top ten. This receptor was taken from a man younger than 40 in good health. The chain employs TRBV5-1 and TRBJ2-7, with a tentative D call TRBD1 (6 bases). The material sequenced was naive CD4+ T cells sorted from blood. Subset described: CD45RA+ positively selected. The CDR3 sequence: CASSPRTASYEQYF. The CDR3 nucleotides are TGCGCCAGCAGCCCGCGGACAGCCAGCTACGAGCAGTACTTC.